The entry below describes one T cell receptor beta chain. The data were taken from a study of T cell clonotyping in hematopoietic cell transplantation. CDR3 size: 15 residues. Germline trimming cut 2 bases from V and 4 bases from J; bases unmatched to any gene: 5. CDR1 and CDR2 (germline): SNHLY, FYNNEI. Generated by immunoSEQ multiplex PCR, the TCRdb table keeps only in-frame clones and is missing some. The table records fewer than 6,000 clones, approximately 72% of them present only once. The clonotype was recovered from a female patient aged 50-59 years who had an allogeneic stem cell transplant, so the T cells may come from the graft donor. Some clones in this sample may be carry-over from other donors' samples. This specimen was PBMCs, taken 100 days after allogeneic stem cell transplant. This sequence joins TRBV2 and TRBJ2-3, with 8 bases identical to TRBD2. The CDR3 DNA follows: TGTGCCAGCAGTGAATTTGGGCGGGAGGCAGATACGCAGTATTTT. This translates into CASSEFGREADTQYF.